The count of the clone carrying this T cell receptor beta chain is one. Authors' methods: Estimation of nucleated cell counts relied on the amplification of reference gene primers. Clones were sequenced by immunoSEQ multiplex PCR, and TCRdb holds only the in-frame ones, with some missing. V and J calls and clone size are as listed in that table; D and trimming were resolved from the DNA. The sample has 200,000 to 250,000 clones, around four fifths seen once. The sample belongs to a study of blood T cell repertoires in COVID-19. Overall study context: Collection of acute and convalescent COVID-19 samples took place in the United States, Italy and Spain. Nucleic acid was either cDNA or gDNA, and it came from T cells, B-cell-depleted T cells, or PBMCs.

The germline gives CDR1 MDHEN, CDR2 SYDVKM. V was clipped by 6 bases and J by 8 bases; unmatched bases: 0. This CDR3 has 12 amino acids. Patients from Seattle were sampled longitudinally, starting during active infection. The chain employs TRBV28 and TRBJ2-2; 10 bases agree with TRBD2. Material for sequencing was peripheral blood. This TCR came from a woman over 75 with COVID-19, enrolled during active disease. As DNA, the CDR3 is TGTGCCAGCAGAGCGGGAGGGGGGGAGCTGTTTTTT. Translation gives CASRAGGGELFF.